This T cell receptor beta chain is from a study of blood T cell repertoires in COVID-19. Study overall: Samples of COVID-19 (acute and convalescent) were obtained from the United States, Italy and Spain.

The CDR3 has 15 residues. The V and J ends lost 1 base and 8 bases, in that order; junction bases with no gene match: 10. Germline V lookup: CDR1 LNHNV, CDR2 YYDKDF (reference sequence). The sample holds one count of this clone. In the authors' workflow: Amplification of reference gene primers provided the estimated nucleated cell counts. The data were produced by immunoSEQ multiplex PCR, yet TCRdb's version contains in-frame clones alone and is incomplete. V and J calls and clone size are as listed in that table; D and trimming were resolved from the DNA. The sample lists more than 75,000 clones, around 83% occurring once.

V gene TRBV15 combines with J gene TRBJ1-2; 7 nucleotides align to TRBD1. The TCR comes from a man in his 60s with acute or convalescent COVID-19. Sequencing was performed on peripheral blood. For the CDR3, the DNA is TGTGCCACCAGCAGAGCAGGGACAGACCGCGGGGGCTACACCTTC. Protein product: CATSRAGTDRGGYTF.